The 31 T cell receptor beta chains below were found in one sample sequenced in a study of cytomegalovirus exposure and HLA in healthy donors (dated by TCRdb to about 2017). Library generation was performed with the immunoSEQ multiplex PCR assay. A mixture of 60 forward primers for TCR Vbeta segments and 13 reverse primers for TCR Jbeta segments was used in the multiplex PCR. TCRdb's version of the immuneACCESS table is confined to in-frame rearrangements and falls short of the full clone set. An unresolved V gene accounts for under half of the shortfall where checked; the remainder is of unknown origin. The sample table contains some 150,000 clones; only one count was recorded for under 70% of them. The ten largest account for 3% of the sample. The specimen sequenced was PBMCs. The source of these receptors is a young woman in good health and CMV-seropositive.

The chain employs TRBV2 and TRBJ2-5, with D tentatively TRBD1 (6 bases). Trimming shortened V by 6 bases and J by 0 bases, and 14 bases separated the two germline ends. Germline-derived CDR1 and CDR2 are SNHLY and FYNNEI. There are 15 residues in the CDR3. The CDR3 loop is CASSTDSRYQETQYF. CDR3 in DNA: TGTGCCAGCAGCACGGACAGCCGATACCAAGAGACCCAGTACTTC.

This clone was picked up a small number of times. V gene TRBV6-1 combines with J gene TRBJ1-5; the D gene is possibly TRBD1 (5 bases). The CDR3 has 14 residues. Germline CDR1 MNHNS, CDR2 SASEGT. V was shortened by 5 bases and J by 5 bases, with 13 bases between the two germline ends. CDR3 nucleotide sequence: TGTGCCAGCAGTCCCGACTGGGGGGATCAGCCCCAGCATTTT. The encoded protein is CASSPDWGDQPQHF.

The chain is built from TRBV6-6 and TRBJ1-5; tentative D call: TRBD1 (6 bases). Germline V gene sequence: CDR1 MNHNY, CDR2 SVGAGI (reference sequence). Trimming removed 2 bases at V and 4 bases at J, with 9 bases between. CDR3 length equals 14 residues. CDR3 sequence (DNA): TGTGCCAGCAGTTACGGGAGGGGGAATCAGCCCCAGCATTTT. It yields the protein CASSYGRGNQPQHF.

The chain uses TRBV11-2 and TRBJ2-2; 13 nucleotides match TRBD2. The CDR3 is 15 residues long. CDR1 is SGHAT, CDR2 FQNNGV, per germline. The V and J ends lost 4 bases and 7 bases, in that order; junction bases with no gene match: 3. CDR3 nucleotides: TGTGCCAGCAGCTCAGGACTAGCGGGAGTCGGGGAGCTGTTTTTT. It specifies CASSSGLAGVGELFF.

The chain couples TRBV5-6 to TRBJ2-5, with D maybe TRBD1 (5 bases). Per the germline V gene, CDR1 is SGHDT and CDR2 is YYEEEE. The V end was cut by 1 base, the J end by 8 bases, with 21 bases between. The CDR3 is 16 residues long. In DNA form, the CDR3 reads TGTGCCAGCAGCTTGTTTTCCCCAGGGCTAATTGGAACCCAGTACTTC. Its translation is CASSLFSPGLIGTQYF.

The J gene is TRBJ2-7, the V gene TRBV7-3; 7 positions agree with TRBD1. J lost 7 bases, V lost 2 bases, and 5 bases had no gene match. CDR1 SGHTA and CDR2 FQGTGA come from the germline V gene. The CDR3 spans 13 residues. CDR3 sequence reads: CASSLDREQEQYF. CDR3 DNA: TGTGCCAGCAGCTTAGACAGGGAGCAAGAGCAGTACTTC.

This chain joins TRBV7-2 and TRBJ1-2; TRBD1 agrees at 7 bases. J lost 8 bases, V lost 5 bases, and 5 bases had no gene match. Germline V gene sequence: CDR1 SGHTA, CDR2 FQGNSA. This CDR3 region has 12 residues. The chain's CDR3 is CASSLTGTGYTF. CDR3 nucleotide sequence: TGTGCCAGCAGCCTGACAGGGACGGGCTACACCTTC.

This chain uses TRBV5-6 with TRBJ1-2; 8 nucleotides match TRBD1. The V segment lost 0 bases and the J segment 6 bases; nucleotides outside the gene matches: 1. Per germline, CDR1 SGHDT and CDR2 YYEEEE. The CDR3 sequence is 13 residues long. The chain's CDR3 is CASSLVTGDGYTF. The CDR3 DNA reads as TGTGCCAGCAGCTTGGTGACAGGGGATGGCTACACCTTC.

As regards this clone: Other DNA variants within this sample encode the same CDR3. The chain is built from TRBV6-1 and TRBJ1-2; possibly TRBD1 for D (6 bases). Trimming took 2 bases from V and 5 from J, leaving 6 bases between them. The CDR3 consists of 12 residues. Germline CDR1 is MNHNS and CDR2 is SASEGT. The CDR3: CASSEQGYGYTF. CDR3 DNA sequence: TGTGCCAGCAGTGAACAGGGGTATGGCTACACCTTC.

The chain is built from TRBV5-4 and TRBJ2-7, with a weak D call TRBD1 (6 bases). The CDR3 is 14 residues long. The germline V gene has CDR1 SGHNT and CDR2 YYREEE (reference sequence). The ends were cut back, 4 bases at V and 5 bases at J, with 16 bases in the middle. CDR3 sequence: CASSTGTGFNEQYF. The CDR3 nucleotides are TGTGCCAGCAGCACTGGAACAGGGTTCAACGAGCAGTACTTC.

CDR3 protein: CASSYAQGTGIDEQFF. CDR3 nucleotide sequence: TGTGCCAGCAGTTACGCACAGGGGACGGGTATCGATGAGCAGTTCTTC. This chain joins TRBV6-5 and TRBJ2-1; 7 positions match TRBD1. V lost 2 bases to trimming and J lost 8 bases; unmatched junction nucleotides: 12. The germline gives CDR1 MNHEY, CDR2 SVGAGI. CDR3 length: 16 residues.

J is TRBJ2-3 and V is TRBV10-1; TRBD2 agrees at 9 bases. J lost 4 bases, V lost 5 bases, and 7 bases had no gene match. From germline, CDR1 is WNHNN and CDR2 SYGVQD (reference sequence). The CDR3 has 15 residues. The CDR3, as DNA: TGCGCCAGCAGTCGGAGTAGCGGGGGTGCAGATACGCAGTATTTT. Its protein is CASSRSSGGADTQYF.

This rearrangement joins TRBV10-1 to TRBJ1-5; D not resolved. Trimming removed 9 bases at V and 11 bases at J, with 8 bases between. The CDR3 spans 9 residues. CDR1 WNHNN and CDR2 SYGVQD come from the germline V gene (reference sequence). The CDR3 loop is CARPESQHF. The CDR3, as DNA: TGCGCCAGACCGGAGTCCCAGCATTTT.

The genes are TRBV5-4 and TRBJ1-1, with TRBD1 identical over 8 bases. Losses at the gene ends were 4 bases for V and 3 bases for J; bases not matched to a gene: 8. The CDR3 has 15 amino acids. From germline, CDR1 is SGHNT and CDR2 YYREEE (reference sequence). CDR3 region: CASSPRDRTYTEAFF. CDR3 coding DNA: TGTGCCAGCAGCCCACGGGACAGGACGTACACTGAAGCTTTCTTT.

V gene TRBV19 combines with J gene TRBJ2-1, with 11 bases identical to TRBD2. The CDR3 extends over 15 amino acids. Germline assignment: CDR1 LNHDA and CDR2 SQIVND (reference sequence). With 5 bases clipped from V and 9 bases from J, the junction kept 9 bases outside the gene matches. The CDR3 is CASSQGLAAGGEQFF. CDR3 coding DNA: TGTGCCAGTAGTCAGGGACTAGCGGCTGGCGGTGAGCAGTTCTTC.

The genes are TRBV6-1 and TRBJ1-5; D remains ambiguous. Germline-derived CDR1 and CDR2 are MNHNS and SASEGT. The CDR3 is 13 amino acids. V gave up 6 bases and J gave up 3 bases, with 9 bases separating them. The CDR3 nucleotides are TGTGCCAGCAGGGTGCAGGCCAATCAGCCCCAGCATTTT. Its protein product is CASRVQANQPQHF.

The chain is built from TRBV5-1 and TRBJ2-7; 10 bases are shared with TRBD1. This CDR3 is built from 14 residues. The V segment lost 4 bases and the J segment 1 base; nucleotides outside the gene matches: 2. CDR1 and CDR2 (germline): SGHRS, YFSETQ. This CDR3 reads CASSLDRGSYEQYF. The DNA for the CDR3 is TGCGCCAGCAGCCTGGACAGGGGGTCCTACGAGCAGTACTTC.

In this sample, this clone turned up a few times. The chain uses TRBV5-1 and TRBJ2-2; TRBD2 matches 8 bases. Looked up from germline, CDR1 is SGHRS and CDR2 is YFSETQ. V trimming: 7 bases; J trimming: 1 base; junction bases outside the gene matches: 9. The CDR3 totals 16 residues. CDR3 protein: CASQAWTSLNTGELFF. In DNA, the CDR3 is TGCGCCAGCCAAGCTTGGACTAGCTTGAACACCGGGGAGCTGTTTTTT. The full variable domain, its missing parts supplied by reference TRBV5-1 and TRBJ2-2, is KAGVTQTPRYLIKTRGQQVTLSCSPISGHRSVSWYQQTPGQGLQFLFEYFSETQRNKGNFPGRFSGRQFSNSRSEMNVSTLELGDSALYLCASQAWTSLNTGELFFGEGSRLTVL.

On this clone itself: One end of the junction fails to match germline, which may point to a read error. V is TRBV7-7 and J is TRBJ2-5, with 8 bases lining up with TRBD1. The CDR3 extends over 16 amino acids. Per germline, CDR1 SSHAT and CDR2 FNYEAQ (reference sequence). The CDR3, as DNA: TGTGCTAGCAGCCCAAAAGCCGGGACAGGCCAAGAGACCCAGTACTTC. This encodes CASSPKAGTGQETQYF.

The chain recombines TRBV2 with TRBJ2-7; 8 nucleotides match TRBD2. This CDR3 has 14 amino acids. Germline V gives CDR1 SNHLY, CDR2 FYNNEI. The CDR3 spells CALHGGGSPYEQYF. DNA of the CDR3: TGTGCACTGCATGGCGGGGGGTCACCCTACGAGCAGTACTTC.

The chain couples TRBV6-1 to TRBJ1-5; 9 nucleotides line up with TRBD1. The CDR3 extends over 14 amino acids. From germline, CDR1 is MNHNS and CDR2 SASEGT. V trimming: 7 bases; J trimming: 5 bases; junction bases outside the gene matches: 6. This CDR3 is CASIPRDRDQPQHF. The CDR3 DNA reads as TGTGCCAGCATCCCCCGGGACAGGGATCAGCCCCAGCATTTT.

J is TRBJ1-3 and V is TRBV30; no clear D. Trimming stripped 0 bases from V and 0 bases from J, with 6 bases between. CDR1 is GTSNPN, CDR2 SVGIG, per germline (reference sequence). The CDR3 totals 14 residues. CDR3 in amino acids: CAWSVSVSGNTIYF. In nucleotides, the CDR3 is TGTGCCTGGAGTGTCTCGGTCTCTGGAAACACCATATATTTT.

The chain links TRBV18 to TRBJ1-1; D might be TRBD1 (5 bases). The CDR3 has 13 amino acids. Looked up from germline, CDR1 is KGHSH and CDR2 is LQKENI. Trimming left V 0 bases short and J 11 bases short, with 13 bases between. DNA of the CDR3: TGTGCCAGCTCACCACCGCACAGGATGGGGGCTTTCTTT. Protein sequence: CASSPPHRMGAFF.

This clone turned up a few times. The genes are TRBV30 and TRBJ2-7; D not resolved. Trimming stripped 0 bases from V and 10 bases from J, with 10 bases between. The V gene's germline CDR1 is GTSNPN and CDR2 SVGIG (reference sequence). This CDR3 is 11 amino acids long. CDR3 sequence: CAWSVNRVQYF. The CDR3 DNA sequence: TGTGCCTGGAGTGTAAACAGAGTTCAGTACTTC. Based on the CDR3 plus reference TRBV30 and TRBJ2-7, the full variable domain is SQTIHQWPATLVQPVGSPLSLECTVEGTSNPNLYWYRQAAGRGLQLLFYSVGIGQISSEVPQNLSASRPQDRQFILSSKKLLLSDSGFYLCAWSVNRVQYFGPGTRLTVT.

This clone was counted between two and nine times. The chain combines TRBV7-9 with TRBJ2-1; 14 bases fit TRBD2. V lost 4 bases, J lost 3 bases, and 2 bases stayed unmatched. The germline V gene encodes CDR1 SEHNR and CDR2 FQNEAQ (reference sequence). This CDR3 contains 16 residues. The chain's CDR3 is CASSSGLAGDYNEQFF. DNA for the CDR3: TGTGCCAGCAGCTCGGGACTAGCGGGAGACTACAATGAGCAGTTCTTC.

The chain joins TRBV2 to TRBJ2-7, with D tentatively TRBD1 (6 bases). V gave up 7 bases and J gave up 1 base, with 14 bases separating them. The CDR3 runs 14 residues. Germline CDR1 and CDR2: SNHLY and FYNNEI. This CDR3 reads CASKPARGSYEQYF. The DNA for the CDR3 is TGTGCCAGCAAACCGGCCAGGGGATCCTACGAGCAGTACTTC.

This chain joins TRBV10-3 and TRBJ2-1; 10 nucleotides align to TRBD1. J gave up 6 bases and V 10 bases, and 9 bases lay outside the gene matches. Germline lookup yields CDR1 ENHRY and CDR2 SYGVKD. CDR3 length: 14 amino acids. CDR3 protein: CATSRQGAGNEQFF. The CDR3 region has the DNA TGTGCCACCTCCAGACAGGGGGCGGGCAATGAGCAGTTCTTC.

This clone was seen a few times. The CDR3 nucleotides read TGCAGTGCCGCAGGGACTTCTATAGCTTTCTTT. Translating it yields CSAAGTSIAFF. J is TRBJ1-1 and V is TRBV20-1, with D perhaps matching TRBD1 (5 bases). The CDR3 spans 11 residues. CDR1 is DFQATT, CDR2 SNEGSKA, per germline (reference sequence). V was pared by 6 bases and J by 10 bases, with 15 bases between.

A word on this clone: A junction end diverges from the germline sequence, so it may reflect a read error. In the same sample, other DNA sequences code for this CDR3. V is TRBV15 and J is TRBJ1-1, with 9 bases fitting TRBD1. In germline, CDR1 is LNHNV, CDR2 YYDKDF (reference sequence). The CDR3 totals 16 residues. This chain's CDR3 is CATSRDRGQGPTEAFF. The CDR3 DNA reads TGCGCCACCAGCAGAGACCGGGGACAGGGACCCACTGAAGCTTTCTTT.

The chain has TRBV14 and TRBJ2-1, with D possibly being TRBD1 (6 bases). V was clipped by 0 bases and J by 10 bases, with 13 bases between them. Germline values: CDR1 SGHDN, CDR2 FVKESK. The CDR3 spans 14 residues. The CDR3 protein is CASSQDRGTGEQFF. The CDR3 bases are TGTGCCAGCAGCCAAGACAGGGGCACCGGGGAGCAGTTCTTC.

This clone has a handful of counts. The genes are TRBV5-1 and TRBJ2-5, with TRBD1 matching over 11 bases. Losses at the gene ends were 4 bases for V and 7 bases for J; bases not matched to a gene: 6. Germline V gives CDR1 SGHRS, CDR2 YFSETQ. This CDR3 region has 14 residues. The CDR3 DNA sequence: TGCGCCAGCAGCGGCGGGACAGGGGGGGTGACCCAGTACTTC. It codes for CASSGGTGGVTQYF. The whole variable domain, filled in from reference TRBV5-1 and TRBJ2-5, reads KAGVTQTPRYLIKTRGQQVTLSCSPISGHRSVSWYQQTPGQGLQFLFEYFSETQRNKGNFPGRFSGRQFSNSRSEMNVSTLELGDSALYLCASSGGTGGVTQYFGPGTRLLVL.